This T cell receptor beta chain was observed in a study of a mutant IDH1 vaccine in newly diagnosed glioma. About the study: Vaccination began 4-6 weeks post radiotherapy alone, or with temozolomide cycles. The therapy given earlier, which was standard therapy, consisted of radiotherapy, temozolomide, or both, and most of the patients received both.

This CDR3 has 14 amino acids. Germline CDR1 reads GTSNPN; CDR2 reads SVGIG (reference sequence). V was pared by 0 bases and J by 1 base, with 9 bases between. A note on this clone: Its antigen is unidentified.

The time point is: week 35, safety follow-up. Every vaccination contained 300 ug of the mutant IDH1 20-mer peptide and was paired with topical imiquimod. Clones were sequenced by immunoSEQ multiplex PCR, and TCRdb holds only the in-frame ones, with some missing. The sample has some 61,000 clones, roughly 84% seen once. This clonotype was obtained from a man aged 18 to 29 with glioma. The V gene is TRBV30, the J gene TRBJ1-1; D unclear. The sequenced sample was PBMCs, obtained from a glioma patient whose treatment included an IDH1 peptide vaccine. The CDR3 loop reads CAWSVPRKNTEAFF. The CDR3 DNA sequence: TGTGCCTGGAGTGTACCCAGAAAGAACACTGAAGCTTTCTTT.